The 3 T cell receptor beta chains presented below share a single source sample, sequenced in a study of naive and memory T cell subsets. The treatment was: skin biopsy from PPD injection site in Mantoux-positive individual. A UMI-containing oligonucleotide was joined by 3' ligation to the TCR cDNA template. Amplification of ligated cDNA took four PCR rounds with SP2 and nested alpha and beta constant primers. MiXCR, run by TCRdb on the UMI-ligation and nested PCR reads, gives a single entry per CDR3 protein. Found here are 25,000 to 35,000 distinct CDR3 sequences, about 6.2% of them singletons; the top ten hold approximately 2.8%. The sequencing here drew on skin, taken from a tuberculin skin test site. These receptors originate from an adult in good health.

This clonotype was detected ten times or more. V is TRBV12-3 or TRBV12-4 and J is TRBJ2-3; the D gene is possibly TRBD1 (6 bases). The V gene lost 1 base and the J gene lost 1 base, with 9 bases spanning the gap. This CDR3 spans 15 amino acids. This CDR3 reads CASSLEQGRTDTQYF. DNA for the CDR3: TGTGCCAGCAGTTTAGAACAGGGCCGCACAGATACGCAGTATTTT.

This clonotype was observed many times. CDR3 region: CASRGDWVYQETQYF. In DNA, the CDR3 is TGTGCCAGCAGGGGGGACTGGGTGTACCAAGAGACCCAGTACTTC. This chain joins TRBV2 and TRBJ2-5, with D possibly TRBD2 on 6 matching bases. V lost 6 bases and J lost 0, with 14 bases in between. Per germline, CDR1 SNHLY and CDR2 FYNNEI. This CDR3 has 15 amino acids.

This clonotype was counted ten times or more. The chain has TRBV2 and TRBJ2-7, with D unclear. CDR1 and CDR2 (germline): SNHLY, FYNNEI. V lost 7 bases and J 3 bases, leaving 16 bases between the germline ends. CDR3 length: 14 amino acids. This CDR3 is CASNPAATFYEQYF. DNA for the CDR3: TGTGCCAGCAACCCTGCGGCGACCTTCTACGAGCAGTACTTC. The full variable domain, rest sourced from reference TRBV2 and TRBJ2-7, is EPEVTQTPSHQVTQMGQEVILRCVPISNHLYFYWYRQILGQKVEFLVSFYNNEISEKSEIFDDQFSVERPDGSNFTLKIRSTKLEDSAMYFCASNPAATFYEQYFGPGTRLTVT.